The entry below describes one T cell receptor (beta chain). The CDR3 is made up of 14 amino acids. The V gene's germline CDR1 is SGHRS and CDR2 YFSETQ. Trimming at V came to 2 bases and at J to 6 bases, leaving 2 bases not matched to a gene. One entry per CDR3 protein, called by TCRdb with MiXCR from the RT-PCR reads. The sample consists of about 680,000 distinct CDR3 sequences, 11% to 15% of them appearing once. The sample taken for sequencing was memory CD4+ T cells from blood. This clonotype was sampled from a female donor in good health, serving as a healthy control. The chain has TRBV5-1 and TRBJ1-4; 9 nucleotides match TRBD1. The CDR3 region has the DNA TGCGCCAGCAGCTTCACAGGGGGCGATGAAAAACTGTTTTTT. Amino acids: CASSFTGGDEKLFF.